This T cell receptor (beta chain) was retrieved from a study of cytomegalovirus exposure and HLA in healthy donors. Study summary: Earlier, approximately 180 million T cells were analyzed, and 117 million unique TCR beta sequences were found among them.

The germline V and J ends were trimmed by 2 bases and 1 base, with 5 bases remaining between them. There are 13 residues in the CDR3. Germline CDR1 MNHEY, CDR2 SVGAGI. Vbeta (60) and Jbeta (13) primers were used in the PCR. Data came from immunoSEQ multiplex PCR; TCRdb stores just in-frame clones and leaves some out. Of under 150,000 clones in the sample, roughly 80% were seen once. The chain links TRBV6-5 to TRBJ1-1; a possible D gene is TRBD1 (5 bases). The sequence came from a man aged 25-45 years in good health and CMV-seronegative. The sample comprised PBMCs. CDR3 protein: CASSYDRNTEAFF. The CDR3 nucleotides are TGTGCCAGCAGTTACGACAGGAACACTGAAGCTTTCTTT.